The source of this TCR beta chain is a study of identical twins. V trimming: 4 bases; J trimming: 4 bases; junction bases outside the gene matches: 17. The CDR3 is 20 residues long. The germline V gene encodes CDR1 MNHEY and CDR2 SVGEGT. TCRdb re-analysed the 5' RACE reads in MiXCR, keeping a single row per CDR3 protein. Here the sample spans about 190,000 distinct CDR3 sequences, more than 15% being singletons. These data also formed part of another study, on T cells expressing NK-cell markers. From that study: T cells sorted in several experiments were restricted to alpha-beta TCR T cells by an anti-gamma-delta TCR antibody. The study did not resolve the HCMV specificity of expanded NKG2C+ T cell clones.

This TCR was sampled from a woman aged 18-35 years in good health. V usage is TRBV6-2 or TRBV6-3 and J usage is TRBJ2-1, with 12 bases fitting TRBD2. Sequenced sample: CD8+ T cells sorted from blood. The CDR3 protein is CASSSFGALVGLAGYNEQFF. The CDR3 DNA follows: TGTGCCAGCAGTTCCTTCGGGGCTCTGGTGGGACTAGCGGGTTACAATGAGCAGTTCTTC.